This T cell receptor (beta chain) is from a study of cytomegalovirus exposure and HLA in healthy donors. For the study at large: An early data release held tens of millions of unique TCRs from HLA-typed donors.

This CDR3 contains 17 residues. Trimming pared 7 bases from V and 0 bases from J, leaving 19 bases between. CDR1 and CDR2 (germline): LNHDA, SQIVND (reference sequence). A word on this clone: No antigen is known for it.

PCR was performed using 60 Vbeta and 13 Jbeta primers. Generated by immunoSEQ multiplex PCR, the TCRdb table keeps only in-frame clones and is missing some. The sample holds 100,000 to 150,000 clones. Study-wide results and limits: Earlier results showed most TCR beta V segments being productive about 90% or about 30% of the time.

This chain uses TRBV19 with TRBJ1-5; perhaps TRBD1 as D (6 bases). The sequenced sample consisted of PBMCs. This sequence was found in a man between 18 and 29 years old in good health and CMV-seronegative. The chain's CDR3 is CASKVTDRQNSNQPQHF. As DNA, the CDR3 is TGTGCCAGTAAAGTCACAGACAGGCAAAATAGCAATCAGCCCCAGCATTTT. Full variable domain (remainder filled in from reference TRBV19 and TRBJ1-5): DGGITQSPKYLFRKEGQNVTLSCEQNLNHDAMYWYRQDPGQGLRLIYYSQIVNDFQKGDIAEGYSVSREKKESFPLTVTSAQKNPTAFYLCASKVTDRQNSNQPQHFGDGTRLSIL.